This entry describes one T cell receptor (beta chain). The antigen is not known. The sample originates from a study of cytomegalovirus exposure and HLA in healthy donors. Study-level findings and limits: Most TCR sequences showed up rarely, but some public TCRs showed up in many donors. Confirmation was obtained in vitro that a few CMV-associated chains are specific for CMV antigens. According to a later analysis, TCR clusters from the first cohort tended to co-occur in the roughly 120 validation repertoires.

Libraries were prepared by immunoSEQ multiplex PCR; TCRdb keeps only in-frame clonotypes and omits some of them. The sample has under 300,000 clones; around 86% are singletons. The CDR3 totals 10 residues. V was clipped by 10 bases and J by 7 bases, with 7 bases between them. The germline gives CDR1 LNHDA, CDR2 SQIVND (reference sequence). The sequenced sample consisted of PBMCs. The V and J genes are TRBV19 and TRBJ2-2; D is uncertain. The sequence was collected from a woman aged 30 to 39 in good health and CMV-seropositive. CDR3 coding DNA: TGTGCCACGAGAGGCGGGGAGCTGTTTTTT. This sequence encodes CATRGGELFF.